This T cell receptor (beta chain) appears in the sequencing data of a study of T cells in Graves' hyperthyroidism and ophthalmopathy (dated by TCRdb to the late 2010s). Describing the broader study: Peripheral blood samples were taken at initial diagnosis, before any treatment was given. The approximately 97 discovery patients were randomly divided into training and test sets at a 7:3 ratio. Whether ophthalmopathy could be predicted prospectively was tested in an independent validation cohort made up of roughly 19 hyperthyroidism patients plus 17 patients who later progressed to ophthalmopathy. A discovery cohort of roughly 100 patients, approximately 44 with Graves' ophthalmopathy and approximately 55 with stable Graves' hyperthyroidism, was used to find distinguishing TCR V-J signatures. After sampling, hyperthyroidism patients received methimazole starting at 30 mg daily, and ophthalmopathy patients received high-dose intravenous methylprednisolone. Thyroid tissue and blood T-cell repertoires from more than five Graves' hyperthyroidism patients were also compared in the study. TCR Vbeta CDR3 sequencing of 120 to 150 peripheral blood samples (about 45 ophthalmopathy, approximately 80 hyperthyroidism and roughly 17 progressor patients) is reported in the paper.

CDR1 SGHTA and CDR2 FQGNSA are derived from the germline V gene. Here V drops 5 bases and J drops 0 bases, and the junction holds 7 bases not matched to any gene. Reading from cysteine to phenylalanine, the CDR3 counts 16 amino acids. The entry retains the CDR3 DNA only, 48 bases that are in frame from base 1. The TCR beta CDR3 regions were amplified from the RNA transcripts. The first round of RT-PCR for the TCR CDR3 was performed with the HTBI primer set and the Qiagen OneStep RT-PCR kit. The libraries were constructed in a second round of multiplex PCR and then size-selected and purified. The libraries were sequenced on an Illumina HiSeq2000 using paired-end 100 bp reads. In the source study's methods: Raw data were processed with SOAPnuke, discarding reads with adapters, uncalled bases, mean Phred below 15, or no exact constant-primer or identifier match. COPE v1.2.5 was used to merge the high-quality paired reads, and each unique nucleotide sequence was defined as a clonotype. MiTCR v1.1 was used to align clonotypes to the IMGT TRBV, TRBD and TRBJ reference segments. Only V-J combinations with frequency above 0.0001, covering 99% to 99.2% of repertoires, were analysed. The TCS score was defined as F50 (clonal expansion) divided by E x V (chaos), with BLOSUM62-based TCRdist calculated between CDR3 peptides within each V-J. Welch's t-statistics and random forest reduced 500 to 550 V-J features to about 12, which were used in a naive Bayes classifier (R e1071). The similarity between thyroid and blood repertoires was quantified using the Morisita-Horn index. TCRdb took the public reads, trimmed them with fastp at Q25, ran MiXCR for clone calling and kept in-frame beta chains. Here each entry gathers all rows of one CDR3 protein and keeps the most common genes and DNA. These V and J calls are TCRdb output, not the study's own analysis. The sample contains 550,000 to 700,000 distinct CDR3 sequences, over 12% of them found a single time. About 3.9% of the sample rests with the top ten.

There are many counts of this clonotype. Its antigen has not been determined. No much larger clone is present one base from it, and per-base qualities are unavailable. Ophthalmopathy patients had moderately to severely active disease, Clinical Activity Score of at least 3, NOSPECS grade of at least 4, and duration under 3 months. Any patient with an uncontrolled infection, another autoimmune disease, pregnancy or lactation was excluded. Diagnoses relied on clinical symptoms, serum thyroxine and TRAb, thyroid ultrasound and orbital computed tomography. PBMCs were isolated from 10 ml of fresh peripheral blood by Ficoll-Paque density gradient centrifugation. Trizol reagent was used to extract total RNA, and RNA quality was then checked on an Agilent 2100 Bioanalyzer. Broader findings and caveats from the paper: Blood samples also contained most of the expanded thyroid clonotypes (frequency above 0.001), which suggests that blood repertoires may reflect thyroid immune responses. In cross-validation, a model built on a 13 V-J signature told ophthalmopathy apart from stable hyperthyroidism with 85% to 90% sensitivity and about 81% specificity, and in testing the same model reached 80%/75%. Sample size was not statistically predetermined, and blinding of investigators to group allocation was not performed. In validation, the model predicted progression to ophthalmopathy a median of about 6.5 months before onset, with roughly 68% sensitivity and nearly 75% specificity.

The sequence derives from a woman aged 40 to 50 with Graves' ophthalmopathy. Sequencing was done on a sample of blood. This chain joins TRBV7-2 to TRBJ2-7, with 10 junctional bases fitting TRBD2. The CDR3 in this case is CASSAALAGYSYEQYF. The nucleotide sequence is given as TGTGCCAGCAGCGCCGCACTAGCGGGGTACTCCTACGAGCAGTACTTC.